Listed below are T cell receptor beta chains from one sample, sequenced in a study of cytomegalovirus exposure and HLA in healthy donors. Generated by immunoSEQ multiplex PCR, the TCRdb table keeps only in-frame clones and is missing some. The profile shows tens of thousands of clones, around 50% of them singletons. What was sequenced was PBMCs. The receptors stem from a human donor in good health. Both conserved end residues are part of each CDR3. The D gene is left open where the match is weak. Only some rows state a clone size, as once, few, many or a class for expanded clones.

size,D,V,J,DNA,CDR3
NA,NA,TRBV19,TRBJ2-1,TGTGCCAGTAGTATAGTCGGGAACGATGAGCAGTTCTTC,CASSIVGNDEQFF
NA,TRBD2,TRBV6-4,TRBJ2-3,TGTGCCAGCAGTGACTCAGCGGGAAGCACAGATACGCAGTATTTT,CASSDSAGSTDTQYF
few,NA,TRBV10-1,TRBJ2-5,TGCGCCAGCAGTGAGCGAGGGCGGGCTCTACAAGAGACCCAGTACTTC,CASSERGRALQETQYF
NA,NA,TRBV7-2,TRBJ1-2,TGTGCCAGCAGCTCAGAGGCGACAGTGGCCTATGGCTACACCTTC,CASSSEATVAYGYTF
NA,NA,TRBV6-5,TRBJ2-7,TGTGCCAGCAAACCCGATCCAAGAGGGGGCGAGCAGTACTTC,CASKPDPRGGEQYF
NA,TRBD1,TRBV5-1,TRBJ2-2,TGCGCCAGCAGCTTGGCGGGACAGATTAACACCGGGGAGCTGTTTTTT,CASSLAGQINTGELFF
NA,NA,TRBV6-4,TRBJ2-2,TGTGCCAGCAGTGAATGGAGAGGGAACACCGGGGAGCTGTTTTTT,CASSEWRGNTGELFF
NA,NA,TRBV11-2,TRBJ2-7,TGTGCCAGCAGCTTAGTAGTCACGAGCTCCTACGAGCAGTACTTC,CASSLVVTSSYEQYF
NA,NA,TRBV7-6,TRBJ1-1,TGTGCCAGCAGCTCAATGAACACTGAAGCTTTCTTT,CASSSMNTEAFF
NA,TRBD1,TRBV27,TRBJ2-1,TGTGCCAGCACCGACAGGGGCCCCTACAATGAGCAGTTCTTC,CASTDRGPYNEQFF
few,TRBD2,TRBV19,TRBJ2-7,TGTGCCAGTAGTAGAGGGAGACTAGCGGGAACCTACGAGCAGTACTTC,CASSRGRLAGTYEQYF
NA,TRBD2,TRBV29-1,TRBJ2-1,TGCAGCGTTGTAGAGACTAGCGGGGGATACTTTTCCTACAATGAGCAGTTCTTC,CSVVETSGGYFSYNEQFF
few,NA,TRBV23-1,TRBJ1-2,TGCGCCAGCAGTCAATCGACGGGGAGAGGTGGCTACACCTTC,CASSQSTGRGGYTF
few,NA,TRBV4-1,TRBJ2-7,TGCGCCAGCAGCCAAGATCGAACGCGGCGCTACGAGCAGTACTTC,CASSQDRTRRYEQYF
NA,TRBD2,TRBV9,TRBJ2-3,TGTGCCAGCAGCGTAGGGACTAGCGGGACCGCAGATACGCAGTATTTT,CASSVGTSGTADTQYF
few,NA,TRBV5-4,TRBJ1-1,TGTGCCAGCAGCTCATGGGGAGGGAACACTGAAGCTTTCTTT,CASSSWGGNTEAFF
NA,NA,TRBV7-9,TRBJ2-7,TGTGCCAGCAGCCTATTAGCGGTGAGTGGGGGGGCTGTCTACGAGCAGTACTTC,CASSLLAVSGGAVYEQYF
NA,TRBD2,TRBV9,TRBJ2-1,TGTGCCAGCAGCGTAGGCGATAGCGGGAGGGCTAATGAGCAGTTCTTC,CASSVGDSGRANEQFF
NA,TRBD2,TRBV4-3,TRBJ2-7,TGCGCCAGCAAGGGGACTAGCGGGAGAGCGGGGCTCGAGCAGTACTTC,CASKGTSGRAGLEQYF
NA,NA,TRBV6-1,TRBJ2-7,TGTGCCCTCGTAACGGGAACCTCCTACGAGCAGTACTTC,CALVTGTSYEQYF
NA,NA,TRBV14,TRBJ2-7,TGTGCCAGCAGCCAAGTCTGGGCGATCGGTTCCTACGAGCAGTACTTC,CASSQVWAIGSYEQYF
NA,TRBD1,TRBV29-1,TRBJ1-1,TGCAGCGTTGAACAGGGGGACGCTGAAGCTTTCTTT,CSVEQGDAEAFF
NA,TRBD2,TRBV28,TRBJ2-1,TGTGCCAGCAGCAGACTAGCGGGGGGGCGGAATGAGCAGTTCTTC,CASSRLAGGRNEQFF
once,NA,TRBV7-9,TRBJ2-5,TGTGCCAGCAGCAGGGGTGCTGGGGGGGAGACCCAGTACTTC,CASSRGAGGETQYF
NA,TRBD2,TRBV27,TRBJ2-3,TGTGCCAGCAGTCCTCGATACGGGACTAGCGGGAGCACAGATACGCAGTATTTT,CASSPRYGTSGSTDTQYF
few,NA,TRBV19,TRBJ1-1,TGTGCCAGTAGTACTGGTCTTCTCGGGGAGTACACTGAAGCTTTCTTT,CASSTGLLGEYTEAFF
NA,NA,TRBV27,TRBJ1-1,TGTGCCAGCAGTTTAGGGGCGGGGGAAGCTTTCTTT,CASSLGAGEAFF
NA,NA,TRBV9,TRBJ1-2,TGTGCCAGCAGCATAGTTGGGAGGGGCTATGGCTACACCTTC,CASSIVGRGYGYTF
NA,NA,TRBV4-2,TRBJ2-5,TGTGCCAGCAGCCAGCGGCCGGGACAATCACAACAAGAGACCCAGTACTTC,CASSQRPGQSQQETQYF
NA,TRBD1,TRBV5-4,TRBJ1-1,TGTGCCAGCAGCCGGACAGGGGCAAGCGCTGAAGCTTTCTTT,CASSRTGASAEAFF
NA,TRBD2,TRBV6-1,TRBJ2-3,TGTGCCAGCAGGCCCGGAGTAGCGGGATCAGATACGCAGTATTTT,CASRPGVAGSDTQYF
NA,NA,TRBV28,TRBJ2-7,TGTGCCAGCAGTCCGAGTTCCCCCCACGAGCAGTACTTC,CASSPSSPHEQYF
NA,TRBD2,TRBV5-1,TRBJ2-7,TGCGCCAGCAGTTTTACTAGCGGGAGGGTCTACGAGCAGTACTTC,CASSFTSGRVYEQYF
NA,NA,TRBV6-5,TRBJ1-5,TGTGCCACCAAAAAAGCAGGTAGCAATCAGCCCCAGCATTTT,CATKKAGSNQPQHF
NA,TRBD1,TRBV6-6,TRBJ1-2,TGTGCCAGCAGGACAGGGGGCGATGGCTACACCTTC,CASRTGGDGYTF